Below, 25 T cell receptor beta chains from the same sample are listed, as sequenced in a study of blood T cell repertoires in COVID-19. Assay: immunoSEQ multiplex PCR; the TCRdb copy retains only in-frame clones and omits some. The sample holds 45,000 or so clones, about nine tenths seen once. What was sequenced was peripheral blood. The receptors come from a human donor in a cohort sampled during active COVID-19.

This chain connects TRBV18 to TRBJ2-1; D is perhaps TRBD1 (5 bases). V gave up 4 bases and J gave up 6 bases, with 16 bases separating them. The CDR3 covers 15 residues. Per germline, CDR1 KGHSH and CDR2 LQKENI. CDR3 nucleotide sequence: TGTGCCAGCTCACGGGAAGGGGCCCTAGTCAATGAGCAGTTCTTC. Translated, it gives CASSREGALVNEQFF.

The chain joins TRBV19 to TRBJ1-1, with TRBD1 matching over 7 bases. Germline assignment: CDR1 LNHDA and CDR2 SQIVND (reference sequence). Trimming at V came to 6 bases and at J to 3 bases, leaving 10 bases not matched to a gene. This CDR3 is built from 15 residues. The CDR3: CASRAPDRMYTEAFF. The CDR3 nucleotides read TGTGCCAGTAGAGCACCGGACAGGATGTACACTGAAGCTTTCTTT.

This clone has just a few counts. The V and J genes are TRBV5-4 and TRBJ2-7; 7 bases are a match to TRBD1. The CDR3 is 13 residues long. Germline V lookup: CDR1 SGHNT, CDR2 YYREEE (reference sequence). The V segment lost 3 bases and the J segment 2 bases; nucleotides outside the gene matches: 2. The CDR3 region has the DNA TGTGCCAGCAGCTGGGGGACAGCCTACGAGCAGTACTTC. Protein sequence: CASSWGTAYEQYF.

A remark on this clone: Germline and junction disagree at one end, which may indicate a read error. This chain links TRBV6-6 with TRBJ1-1; 7 bases agree with TRBD1. The CDR3 is made up of 15 amino acids. Germline V gene sequence: CDR1 MNHNY, CDR2 SVGAGI (reference sequence). The CDR3 nucleotides read TGTGCCAGCATTTACCGGGACAGCGGAGGCACTGAAGCTTTCTTT. Protein: CASIYRDSGGTEAFF.

The genes are TRBV5-1 and TRBJ2-7; 9 nucleotides align to TRBD2. CDR3 size: 15 residues. Germline values: CDR1 SGHRS, CDR2 YFSETQ. V was pared by 1 base and J by 6 bases, with 8 bases of the junction left unmatched. In nucleotides, the CDR3 is TGCGCCAGCAGCTTGTTTAGCGGGGGTAGGGGCGAGCAGTACTTC. This sequence encodes CASSLFSGGRGEQYF.

This clone was observed a few times. The chain has TRBV19 and TRBJ2-1; 7 bases match TRBD1. Germline V lookup: CDR1 LNHDA, CDR2 SQIVND (reference sequence). J was trimmed by 7 bases and V by 5 bases; bases with no gene match: 11. This CDR3 region has 15 residues. In DNA form, the CDR3 reads TGTGCCAGTAGTCCCCGCGAGGGGGCGGGTAATGAGCAGTTCTTC. This gives the protein CASSPREGAGNEQFF.

Only a few counts were recorded for this clone. J is TRBJ1-2 and V is TRBV6-5, with a weak D call TRBD1 (6 bases). Germline values: CDR1 MNHEY, CDR2 SVGAGI. The V end lost 2 bases, the J end lost 2 bases, and 6 bases lay between the germline ends. The CDR3 loop spans 13 amino acids. Here the CDR3 reads CASSYGQNYGYTF. The CDR3 DNA sequence: TGTGCCAGCAGTTACGGACAGAACTATGGCTACACCTTC.

This clone was detected once. The chain combines TRBV20-1 with TRBJ1-2; the match to TRBD1 covers 7 bases. The CDR3 length is 11 residues. Trimming at V came to 5 bases and at J to 8 bases, leaving 5 bases not matched to a gene. Germline V lookup: CDR1 DFQATT, CDR2 SNEGSKA (reference sequence). The CDR3 is CSAFQGGGYTF. The CDR3 bases are TGCAGTGCTTTTCAGGGGGGAGGCTACACCTTC.

The chain links TRBV12-3 or TRBV12-4 to TRBJ2-5; D gene unclear. With 2 bases removed from V and 2 bases from J, the gap between germline ends came to 6 bases. There are 13 residues in the CDR3. CDR3 in DNA: TGTGCCAGCAGTTTATTCCCTCAAGAGACCCAGTACTTC. Protein: CASSLFPQETQYF.

This chain uses TRBV6-5 with TRBJ2-7; no firm D call. From germline, CDR1 is MNHEY and CDR2 SVGAGI. Trimming took off 8 bases at V and 3 bases at J, with 8 bases between the two ends. This CDR3 has 11 amino acids. The CDR3 DNA sequence: TGTGCCAGCCGCCAGAACTACGAGCAGTACTTC. Amino acid sequence: CASRQNYEQYF.

The V and J genes are TRBV14 and TRBJ2-7, with TRBD2 as a possible D gene (5 bases). V lost 3 bases and J lost 7, with 7 bases in between. The germline V gene encodes CDR1 SGHDN and CDR2 FVKESK. The CDR3 sequence is 11 residues long. The CDR3 DNA reads TGTGCCAGCAGCCACGGGGTTGAGCAGTACTTC. Residues: CASSHGVEQYF.

This clone was observed a single time. The chain combines TRBV9 with TRBJ2-1; TRBD2 aligns across 7 bases. The V and J ends lost 4 bases and 2 bases, in that order; junction bases with no gene match: 6. CDR3 length: 15 amino acids. The germline V gene has CDR1 SGDLS and CDR2 YYNGEE. DNA for the CDR3: TGTGCCAGCAGCCCAGCGGGACCTACCTACAATGAGCAGTTCTTC. Its translation is CASSPAGPTYNEQFF.

This chain connects TRBV19 to TRBJ1-5; D gene unclear. The germline V and J ends were trimmed by 6 bases and 3 bases, with 12 bases remaining between them. The CDR3 sequence is 14 residues long. Germline V gives CDR1 LNHDA, CDR2 SQIVND (reference sequence). Here the CDR3 reads CASREETFNQPQHF. The DNA of the CDR3 is TGTGCCAGTAGGGAGGAGACTTTCAATCAGCCCCAGCATTTT.

V gene TRBV7-2 combines with J gene TRBJ2-3; 11 positions agree with TRBD1. This CDR3 spans 17 amino acids. Germline V gene data show CDR1 as SGHTA and CDR2 as FQGNSA. Unmatched junction bases numbered 5, after V lost 2 bases and J lost 1 base. CDR3 loop: CASSLSGTGGGTDTQYF. Written as DNA, the CDR3 is TGTGCCAGCAGCTTATCTGGGACAGGGGGAGGCACAGATACGCAGTATTTT. The full variable domain, completed using reference TRBV7-2 and TRBJ2-3, is GAGVSQSPSNKVTEKGKDVELRCDPISGHTALYWYRQSLGQGLEFLIYFQGNSAPDKSGLPSDRFSAERTGGSVSTLTIQRTQQEDSAVYLCASSLSGTGGGTDTQYFGPGTRLTVL.

This sequence joins TRBV6-2 or TRBV6-3 and TRBJ1-5; D gene uncertain. CDR1 is MNHEY, CDR2 SVGEGT, per germline. CDR3 size: 12 residues. The V end was cut by 3 bases, the J end by 6 bases, with 6 bases between. The CDR3: CASSYYSQPQHF. CDR3 nucleotide sequence: TGTGCCAGCAGTTATTACTCTCAGCCCCAGCATTTT.

V and J are TRBV18 and TRBJ2-1; TRBD2 matches at 13 bases. Trimming at V came to 4 bases and at J to 8 bases, leaving 8 bases not matched to a gene. The CDR3 runs 16 residues. The germline V gene encodes CDR1 KGHSH and CDR2 LQKENI. CDR3 protein: CASSHKGLAGKYEQFF. CDR3 coding DNA: TGTGCCAGCTCACACAAGGGACTAGCGGGGAAGTATGAGCAGTTCTTC.

The chain is built from TRBV5-4 and TRBJ2-4; D is undetermined. The V gene's germline CDR1 is SGHNT and CDR2 YYREEE (reference sequence). The V and J ends lost 4 bases and 0 bases respectively, with 8 bases between them. The CDR3 loop spans 14 amino acids. CDR3 region: CASSLELAKNIQYF. The DNA of the CDR3 is TGTGCCAGCAGCCTGGAGCTAGCCAAAAACATTCAGTACTTC.

The chain combines TRBV6-1 with TRBJ1-1; 7 positions agree with TRBD1. V shed 2 bases and J 1 base; nucleotides not matched to a gene: 1. Germline assignment: CDR1 MNHNS and CDR2 SASEGT. The CDR3 sequence is 14 residues long. CDR3 protein: CASSERGPNTEAFF. The DNA for the CDR3 is TGTGCCAGCAGTGAAAGGGGGCCGAACACTGAAGCTTTCTTT.

CDR3 in DNA: TGTGCCAGCAGTCCAGTCGGGGCTGGGGCCAACGTCCTGACTTTC. Its translation: CASSPVGAGANVLTF. The chain links TRBV11-2 to TRBJ2-6, with D perhaps TRBD2 (5 bases). From germline, CDR1 is SGHAT and CDR2 FQNNGV. CDR3 size: 15 residues. V was clipped by 6 bases and J by 2 bases, with 11 bases between them.

The chain employs TRBV4-3 and TRBJ2-1, with 12 positions matching TRBD2. Unmatched junction bases numbered 0, after V lost 0 bases and J lost 3 bases. The CDR3 runs to 16 residues. Germline V gene data show CDR1 as LGHNA and CDR2 as YSLEER. Written as DNA, the CDR3 is TGCGCCAGCAGCCAAGAGACTAGCGGGGGCTACAATGAGCAGTTCTTC. Translation gives CASSQETSGGYNEQFF.

The V and J genes are TRBV3-1 (or the pseudogene TRBV3-2) and TRBJ1-2; 8 nucleotides align to TRBD1. The CDR3 length is 13 residues. The J segment lost 8 bases and the V segment lost 7 bases, leaving 9 bases of the junction unmatched. Germline lookup yields CDR1 LGHDT and CDR2 YNNKEL (reference sequence). In DNA, the CDR3 is TGTGCCAGCACGTCCCAGGGGGCTGGAGGCTACACCTTC. This codes for CASTSQGAGGYTF.

V usage is TRBV27 and J usage is TRBJ1-5; 7 bases are shared with TRBD1. The V gene end was trimmed by 2 bases and the J gene end by 9 bases; junction bases not matched to a gene: 7. The germline V gene encodes CDR1 MNHEY and CDR2 SMNVEV (reference sequence). This CDR3 comprises 14 residues. The CDR3 reads CASSLQGGDGPQHF. The CDR3, as DNA: TGTGCCAGCAGTTTACAGGGGGGTGACGGGCCCCAGCATTTT.

This chain joins TRBV7-3 and TRBJ2-3, with 10 bases lining up with TRBD1. Looked up from germline, CDR1 is SGHTA and CDR2 is FQGTGA. The CDR3 is 15 residues long. The junction had 4 bases not matched to a gene; V was cut back by 5 bases and J by 2 bases. This CDR3 reads CASSPGTGVTDTQYF. For the CDR3, the DNA is TGTGCCAGCAGCCCCGGGACAGGGGTCACAGATACGCAGTATTTT.

The J gene is TRBJ1-5, the V gene TRBV11-2, with D unresolved. The CDR3 runs 14 residues. The germline V and J ends were trimmed by 3 bases and 6 bases, with 12 bases remaining between them. Germline V lookup: CDR1 SGHAT, CDR2 FQNNGV. CDR3 coding DNA: TGTGCCAGCAGCTTGGATCTAGTGGGTCAGCCCCAGCATTTT. Amino acids: CASSLDLVGQPQHF.

J is TRBJ1-5 and V is TRBV3-1 (or the pseudogene TRBV3-2), with a possible D match to TRBD1 (6 bases). V dropped 4 bases and J dropped 6 bases, with 13 bases sitting between them. Germline loops: CDR1 LGHDT, CDR2 YNNKEL (reference sequence). The CDR3 sequence is 14 residues long. The CDR3 here is CASSRAGASQPQHF. CDR3 coding DNA: TGTGCCAGCAGCCGGGCGGGGGCAAGTCAGCCCCAGCATTTT.